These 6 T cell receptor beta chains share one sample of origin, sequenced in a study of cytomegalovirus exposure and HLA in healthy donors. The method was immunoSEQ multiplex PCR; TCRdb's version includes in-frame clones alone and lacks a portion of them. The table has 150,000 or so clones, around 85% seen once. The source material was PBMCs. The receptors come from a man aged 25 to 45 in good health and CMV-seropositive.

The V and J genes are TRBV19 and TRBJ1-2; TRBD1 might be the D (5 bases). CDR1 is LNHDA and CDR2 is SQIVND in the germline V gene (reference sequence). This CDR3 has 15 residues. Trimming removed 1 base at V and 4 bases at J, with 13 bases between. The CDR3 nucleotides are TGTGCCAGTAGTATAGTGACGGGGGGAGCCTATGGCTACACCTTC. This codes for CASSIVTGGAYGYTF. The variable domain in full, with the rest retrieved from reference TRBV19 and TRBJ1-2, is DGGITQSPKYLFRKEGQNVTLSCEQNLNHDAMYWYRQDPGQGLRLIYYSQIVNDFQKGDIAEGYSVSREKKESFPLTVTSAQKNPTAFYLCASSIVTGGAYGYTFGSGTRLTVV.

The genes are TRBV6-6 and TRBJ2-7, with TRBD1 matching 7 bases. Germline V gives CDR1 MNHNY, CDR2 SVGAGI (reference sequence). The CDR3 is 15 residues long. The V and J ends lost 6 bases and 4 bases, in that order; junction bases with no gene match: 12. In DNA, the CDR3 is TGTGCCAGCAGGGGACGGACAGGCGAACAATACGAGCAGTACTTC. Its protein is CASRGRTGEQYEQYF.

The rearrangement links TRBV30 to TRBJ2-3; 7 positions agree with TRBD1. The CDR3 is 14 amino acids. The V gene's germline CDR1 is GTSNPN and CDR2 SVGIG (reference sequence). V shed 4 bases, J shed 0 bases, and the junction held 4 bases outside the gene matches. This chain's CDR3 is CAWNRDSSTDTQYF. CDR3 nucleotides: TGTGCCTGGAACCGGGACAGTAGCACAGATACGCAGTATTTT.

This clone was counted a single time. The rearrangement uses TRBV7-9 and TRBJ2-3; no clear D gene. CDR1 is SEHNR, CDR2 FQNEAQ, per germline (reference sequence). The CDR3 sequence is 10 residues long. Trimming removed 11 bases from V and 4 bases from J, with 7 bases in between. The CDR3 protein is CAAGPDTQYF. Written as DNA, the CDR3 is TGTGCCGCAGGCCCAGATACGCAGTATTTT. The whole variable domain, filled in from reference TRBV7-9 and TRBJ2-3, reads DTGVSQNPRHKITKRGQNVTFRCDPISEHNRLYWYRQTLGQGPEFLTYFQNEAQLEKSRLLSDRFSAERPKGSFSTLEIQRTEQGDSAMYLCAAGPDTQYFGPGTRLTVL.

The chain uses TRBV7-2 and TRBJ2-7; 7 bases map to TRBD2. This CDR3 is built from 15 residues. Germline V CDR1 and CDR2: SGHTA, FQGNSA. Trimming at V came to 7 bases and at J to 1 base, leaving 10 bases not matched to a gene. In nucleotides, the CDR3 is TGTGCCAGCACCCTTGGGGGGGGTACTTCCTACGAGCAGTACTTC. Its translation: CASTLGGGTSYEQYF.

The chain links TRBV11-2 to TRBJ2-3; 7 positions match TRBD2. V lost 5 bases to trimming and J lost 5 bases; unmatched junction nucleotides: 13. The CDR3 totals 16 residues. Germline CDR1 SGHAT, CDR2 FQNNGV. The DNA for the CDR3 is TGTGCCAGCAGCCCCGTCACGGGGAGGGTCGGAGATACGCAGTATTTT. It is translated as CASSPVTGRVGDTQYF.